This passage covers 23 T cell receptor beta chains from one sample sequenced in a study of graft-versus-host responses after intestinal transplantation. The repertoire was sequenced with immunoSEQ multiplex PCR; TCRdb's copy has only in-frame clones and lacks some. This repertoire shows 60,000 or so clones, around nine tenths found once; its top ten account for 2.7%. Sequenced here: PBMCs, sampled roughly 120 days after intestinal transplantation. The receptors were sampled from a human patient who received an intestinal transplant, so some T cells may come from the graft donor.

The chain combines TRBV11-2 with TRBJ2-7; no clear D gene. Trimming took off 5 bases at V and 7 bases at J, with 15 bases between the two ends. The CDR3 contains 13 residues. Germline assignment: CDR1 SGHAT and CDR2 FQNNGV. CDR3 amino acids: CASSLIRAGEQYF. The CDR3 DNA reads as TGTGCCAGCAGCCTCATAAGAGCCGGGGAGCAGTACTTC.

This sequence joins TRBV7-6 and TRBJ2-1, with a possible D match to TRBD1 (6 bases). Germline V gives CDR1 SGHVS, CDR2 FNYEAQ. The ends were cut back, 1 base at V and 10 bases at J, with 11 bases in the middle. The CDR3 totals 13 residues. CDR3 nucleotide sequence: TGTGCCAGCAGCTTAGAGGGGGAGTGGGAGCAGTTCTTC. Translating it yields CASSLEGEWEQFF.

This CDR3 is CASSLGREPGQGALGQETQYF. The CDR3 nucleotides are TGTGCCAGCAGCTTAGGGCGAGAGCCGGGACAGGGGGCACTAGGCCAAGAGACCCAGTACTTC. V and J are TRBV13 and TRBJ2-5; 12 nucleotides align to TRBD1. Germline values: CDR1 PRHDT, CDR2 FYEKMQ (reference sequence). Unmatched junction bases numbered 15, after V lost 0 bases and J lost 1 base. The CDR3 sequence is 21 residues long.

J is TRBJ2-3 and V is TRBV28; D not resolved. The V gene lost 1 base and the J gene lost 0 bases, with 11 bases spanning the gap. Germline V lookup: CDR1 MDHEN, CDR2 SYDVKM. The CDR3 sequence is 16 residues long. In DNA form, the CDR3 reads TGTGCCAGCAGTTTATCGGGCAGCACCAGCACAGATACGCAGTATTTT. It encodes CASSLSGSTSTDTQYF. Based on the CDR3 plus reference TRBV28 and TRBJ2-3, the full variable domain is DVKVTQSSRYLVKRTGEKVFLECVQDMDHENMFWYRQDPGLGLRLIYFSYDVKMKEKGDIPEGYSVSREKKERFSLILESASTNQTSMYLCASSLSGSTSTDTQYFGPGTRLTVL.

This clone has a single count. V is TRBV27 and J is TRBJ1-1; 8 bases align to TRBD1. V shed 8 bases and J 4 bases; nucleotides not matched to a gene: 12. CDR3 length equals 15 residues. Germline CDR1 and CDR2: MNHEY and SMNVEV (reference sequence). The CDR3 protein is CASAPMTGAGTEAFF. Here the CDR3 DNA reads TGTGCCAGCGCCCCAATGACAGGGGCGGGCACTGAAGCTTTCTTT.

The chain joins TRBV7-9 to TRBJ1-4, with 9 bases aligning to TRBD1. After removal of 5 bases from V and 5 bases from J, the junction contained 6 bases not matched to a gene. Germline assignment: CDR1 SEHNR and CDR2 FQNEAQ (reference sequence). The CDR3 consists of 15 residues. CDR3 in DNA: TGTGCCAGCAGCCCAGCCGGGACAGGGAATGAAAAACTGTTTTTT. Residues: CASSPAGTGNEKLFF.

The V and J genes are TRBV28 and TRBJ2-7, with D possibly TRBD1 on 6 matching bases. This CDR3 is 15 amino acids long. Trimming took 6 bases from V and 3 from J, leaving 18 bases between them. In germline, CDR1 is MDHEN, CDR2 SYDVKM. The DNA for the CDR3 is TGTGCCAGCAGACAGACCGGGACAAAGATCTACGAGCAGTACTTC. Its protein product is CASRQTGTKIYEQYF.

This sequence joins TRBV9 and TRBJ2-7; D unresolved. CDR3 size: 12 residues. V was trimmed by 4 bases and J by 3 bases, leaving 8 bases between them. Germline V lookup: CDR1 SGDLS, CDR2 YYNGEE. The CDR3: CASSTTGYEQYF. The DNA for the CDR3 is TGTGCCAGCAGCACGACGGGCTACGAGCAGTACTTC.

The CDR3 nucleotides are TGTGCCAGCAGCTACTGGACAGGGGCCGATGAAAAACTGTTTTTT. Translation gives CASSYWTGADEKLFF. V and J are TRBV11-2 and TRBJ1-4; 9 nucleotides agree with TRBD1. The CDR3 sequence is 15 residues long. CDR1 and CDR2 from the germline V gene are SGHAT and FQNNGV. The J segment lost 6 bases and the V segment lost 4 bases, leaving 6 bases of the junction unmatched.

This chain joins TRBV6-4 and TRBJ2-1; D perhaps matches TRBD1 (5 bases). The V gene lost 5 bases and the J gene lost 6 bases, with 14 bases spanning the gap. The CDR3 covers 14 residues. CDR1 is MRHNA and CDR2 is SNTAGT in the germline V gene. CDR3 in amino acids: CASSPKGELNEQFF. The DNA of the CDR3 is TGTGCCAGCAGTCCCAAAGGGGAACTCAATGAGCAGTTCTTC.

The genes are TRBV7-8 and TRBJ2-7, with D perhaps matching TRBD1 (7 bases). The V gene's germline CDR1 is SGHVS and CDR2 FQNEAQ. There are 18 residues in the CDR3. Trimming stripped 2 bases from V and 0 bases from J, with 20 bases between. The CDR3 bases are TGTGCCAGCAGCTTATCACGACAGGGCCGGGACTTCTCCTACGAGCAGTACTTC. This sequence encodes CASSLSRQGRDFSYEQYF. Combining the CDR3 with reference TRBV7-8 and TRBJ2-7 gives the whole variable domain GAGVSQSPRYKVAKRGQDVALRCDPISGHVSLFWYQQALGQGPEFLTYFQNEAQLDKSGLPSDRFFAERPEGSVSTLKIQRTQQEDSAVYLCASSLSRQGRDFSYEQYFGPGTRLTVT.

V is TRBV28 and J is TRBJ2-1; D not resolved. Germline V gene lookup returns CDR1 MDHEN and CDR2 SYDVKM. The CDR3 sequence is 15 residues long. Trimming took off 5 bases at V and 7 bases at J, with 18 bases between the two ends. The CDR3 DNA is TGTGCCAGCAGTCCCCTTCGACCCGCGAGGAATGAGCAGTTCTTC. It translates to CASSPLRPARNEQFF.

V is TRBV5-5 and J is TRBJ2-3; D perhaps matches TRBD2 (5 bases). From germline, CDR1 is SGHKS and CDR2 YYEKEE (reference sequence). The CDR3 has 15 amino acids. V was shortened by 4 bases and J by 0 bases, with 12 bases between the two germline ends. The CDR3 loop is CASSSGRWSTDTQYF. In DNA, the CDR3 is TGTGCCAGCAGCAGCGGACGGTGGAGCACAGATACGCAGTATTTT.

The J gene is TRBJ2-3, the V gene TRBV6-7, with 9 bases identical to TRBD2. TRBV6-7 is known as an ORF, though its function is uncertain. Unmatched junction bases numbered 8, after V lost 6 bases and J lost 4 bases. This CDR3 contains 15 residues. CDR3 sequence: CASSPCGGAPDTQYF. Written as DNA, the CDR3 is TGTGCCAGCAGCCCCTGCGGGGGGGCTCCAGATACGCAGTATTTT.

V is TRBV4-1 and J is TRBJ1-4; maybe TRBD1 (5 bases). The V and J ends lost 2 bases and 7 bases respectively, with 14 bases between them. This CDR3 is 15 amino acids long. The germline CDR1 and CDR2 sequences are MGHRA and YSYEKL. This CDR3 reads CASSQMNRQGEKLFF. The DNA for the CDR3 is TGCGCCAGCAGCCAAATGAACCGTCAGGGTGAAAAACTGTTTTTT.

The CDR3 sequence: CASSSPPGQGGVETQYF. CDR3 DNA: TGTGCCAGCAGCTCTCCCCCCGGGCAGGGCGGGGTGGAGACCCAGTACTTC. The chain is built from TRBV27 and TRBJ2-5; tentative D call: TRBD2 (6 bases). Trimming shortened V by 6 bases and J by 5 bases, and 25 bases separated the two germline ends. This CDR3 is built from 17 residues. The germline CDR1 and CDR2 sequences are MNHEY and SMNVEV (reference sequence).

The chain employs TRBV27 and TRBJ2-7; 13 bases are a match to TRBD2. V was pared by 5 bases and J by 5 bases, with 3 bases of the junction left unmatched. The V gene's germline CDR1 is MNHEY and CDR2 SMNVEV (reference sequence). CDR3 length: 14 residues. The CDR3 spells CASSHGLAGDEQYF. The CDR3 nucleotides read TGTGCCAGCAGTCACGGACTAGCGGGAGACGAGCAGTACTTC.

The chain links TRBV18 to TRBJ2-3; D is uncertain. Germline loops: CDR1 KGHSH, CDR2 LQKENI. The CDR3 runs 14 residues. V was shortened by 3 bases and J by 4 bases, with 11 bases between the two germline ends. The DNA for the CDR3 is TGTGCCAGCTCACCTCCCGACGGCTCAGATACGCAGTATTTT. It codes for CASSPPDGSDTQYF.

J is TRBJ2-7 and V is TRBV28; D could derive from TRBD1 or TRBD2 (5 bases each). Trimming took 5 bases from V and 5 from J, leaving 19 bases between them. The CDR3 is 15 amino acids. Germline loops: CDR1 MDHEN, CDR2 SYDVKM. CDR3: CASSRGGTGSDEQYF. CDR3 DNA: TGTGCCAGCAGTCGAGGAGGTACAGGTTCGGACGAGCAGTACTTC.

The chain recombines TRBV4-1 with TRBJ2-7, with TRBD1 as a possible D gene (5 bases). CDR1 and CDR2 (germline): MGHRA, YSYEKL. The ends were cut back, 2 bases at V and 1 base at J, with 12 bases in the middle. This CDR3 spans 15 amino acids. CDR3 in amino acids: CASSQNPGKSYEQYF. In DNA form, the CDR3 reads TGCGCCAGCAGCCAAAACCCAGGGAAGTCCTACGAGCAGTACTTC.

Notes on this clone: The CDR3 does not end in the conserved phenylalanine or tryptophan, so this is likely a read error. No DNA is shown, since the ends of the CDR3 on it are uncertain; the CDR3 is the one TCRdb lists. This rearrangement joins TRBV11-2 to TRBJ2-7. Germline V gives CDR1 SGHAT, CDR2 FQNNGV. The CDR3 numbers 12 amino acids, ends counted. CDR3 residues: CASSSFKGRMVE.

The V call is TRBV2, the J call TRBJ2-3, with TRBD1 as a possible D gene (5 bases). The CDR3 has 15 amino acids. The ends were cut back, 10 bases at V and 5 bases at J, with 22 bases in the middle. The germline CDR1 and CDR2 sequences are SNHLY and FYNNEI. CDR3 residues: CATRLGERAKDTQYF. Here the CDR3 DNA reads TGTGCCACCCGGCTAGGGGAACGAGCAAAAGATACGCAGTATTTT.

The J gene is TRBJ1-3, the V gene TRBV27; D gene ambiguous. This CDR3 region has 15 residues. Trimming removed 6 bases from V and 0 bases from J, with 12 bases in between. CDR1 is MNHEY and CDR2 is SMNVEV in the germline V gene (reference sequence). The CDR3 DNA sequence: TGTGCCAGCAGCGCCTCTCCAGGCTCTGGAAACACCATATATTTT. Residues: CASSASPGSGNTIYF.